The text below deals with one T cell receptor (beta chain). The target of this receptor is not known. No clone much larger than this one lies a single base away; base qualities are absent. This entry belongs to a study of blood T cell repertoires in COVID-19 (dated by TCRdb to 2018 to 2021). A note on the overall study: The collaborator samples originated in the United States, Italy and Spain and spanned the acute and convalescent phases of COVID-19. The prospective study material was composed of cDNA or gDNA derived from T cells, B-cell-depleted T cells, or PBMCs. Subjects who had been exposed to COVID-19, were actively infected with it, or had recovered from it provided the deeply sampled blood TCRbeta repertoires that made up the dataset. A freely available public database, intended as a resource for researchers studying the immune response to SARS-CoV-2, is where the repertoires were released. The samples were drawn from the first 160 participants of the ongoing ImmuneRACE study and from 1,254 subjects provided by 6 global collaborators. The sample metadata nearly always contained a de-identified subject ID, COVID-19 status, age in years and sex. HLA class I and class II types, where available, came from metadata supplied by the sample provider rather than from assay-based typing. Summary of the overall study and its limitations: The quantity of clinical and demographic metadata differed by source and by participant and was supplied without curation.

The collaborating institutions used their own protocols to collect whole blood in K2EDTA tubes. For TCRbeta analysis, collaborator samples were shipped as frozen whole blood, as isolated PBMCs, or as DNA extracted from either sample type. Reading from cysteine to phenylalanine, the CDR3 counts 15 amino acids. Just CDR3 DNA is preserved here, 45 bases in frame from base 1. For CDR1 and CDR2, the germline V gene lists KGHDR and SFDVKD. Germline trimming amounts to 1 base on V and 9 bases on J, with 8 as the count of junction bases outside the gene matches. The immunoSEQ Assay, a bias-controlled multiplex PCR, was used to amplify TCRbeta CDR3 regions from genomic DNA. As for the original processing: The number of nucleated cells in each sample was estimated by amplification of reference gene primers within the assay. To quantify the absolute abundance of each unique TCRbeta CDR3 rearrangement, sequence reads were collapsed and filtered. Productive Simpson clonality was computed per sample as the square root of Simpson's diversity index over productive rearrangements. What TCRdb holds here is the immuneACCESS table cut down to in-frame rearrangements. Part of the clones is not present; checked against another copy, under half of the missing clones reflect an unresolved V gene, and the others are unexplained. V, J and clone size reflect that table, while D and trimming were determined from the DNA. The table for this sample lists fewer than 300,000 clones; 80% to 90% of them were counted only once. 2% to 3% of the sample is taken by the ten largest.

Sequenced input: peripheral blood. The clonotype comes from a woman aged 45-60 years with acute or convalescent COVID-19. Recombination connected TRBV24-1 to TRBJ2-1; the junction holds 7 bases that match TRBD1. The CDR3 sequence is CATSDFGDRDIEQFF. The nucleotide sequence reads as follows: TGTGCCACCAGTGATTTCGGTGACAGGGACATTGAGCAGTTCTTC.